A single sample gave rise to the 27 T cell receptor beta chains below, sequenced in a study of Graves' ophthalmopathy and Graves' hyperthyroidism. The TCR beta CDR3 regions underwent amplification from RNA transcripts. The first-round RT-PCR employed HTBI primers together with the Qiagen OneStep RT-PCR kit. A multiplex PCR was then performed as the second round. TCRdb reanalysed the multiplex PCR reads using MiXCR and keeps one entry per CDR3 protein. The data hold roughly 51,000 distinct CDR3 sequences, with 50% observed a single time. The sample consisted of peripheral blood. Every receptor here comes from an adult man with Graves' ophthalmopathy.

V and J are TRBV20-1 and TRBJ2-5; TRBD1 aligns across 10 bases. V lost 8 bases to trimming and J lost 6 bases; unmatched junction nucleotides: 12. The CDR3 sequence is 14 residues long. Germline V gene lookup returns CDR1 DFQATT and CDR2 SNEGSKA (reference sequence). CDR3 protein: CSYSGDRGRQTQYF. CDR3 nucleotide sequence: TGCAGTTACTCGGGGGACAGGGGAAGACAGACCCAGTACTTC.

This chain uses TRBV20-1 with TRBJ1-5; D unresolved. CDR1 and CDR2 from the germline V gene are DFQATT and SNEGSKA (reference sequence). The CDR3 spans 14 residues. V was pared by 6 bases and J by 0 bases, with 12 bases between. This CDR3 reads CSAPLHSSNQPQHF. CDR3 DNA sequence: TGCAGTGCCCCACTACACAGTAGCAATCAGCCCCAGCATTTT.

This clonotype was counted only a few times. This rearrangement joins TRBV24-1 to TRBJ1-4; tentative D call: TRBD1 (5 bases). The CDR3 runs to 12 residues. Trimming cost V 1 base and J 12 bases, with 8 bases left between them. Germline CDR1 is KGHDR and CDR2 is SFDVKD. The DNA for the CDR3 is TGTGCCACCAGTGATTTTAGGGGAGAACTGTTTTTT. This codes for CATSDFRGELFF.

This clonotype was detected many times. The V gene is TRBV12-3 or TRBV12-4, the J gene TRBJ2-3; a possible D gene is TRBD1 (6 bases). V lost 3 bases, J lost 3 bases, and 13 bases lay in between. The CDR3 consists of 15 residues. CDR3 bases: TGTGCCAGCAGTTTGGGCCAGGGGAGTACAGATACGCAGTATTTT. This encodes CASSLGQGSTDTQYF.

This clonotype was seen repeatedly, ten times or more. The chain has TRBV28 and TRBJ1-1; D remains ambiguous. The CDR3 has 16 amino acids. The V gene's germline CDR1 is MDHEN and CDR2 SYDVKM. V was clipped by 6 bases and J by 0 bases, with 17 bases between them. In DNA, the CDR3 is TGTGCCAGCAGCTCGGCTGTAGGGTTCATGAACACTGAAGCTTTCTTT. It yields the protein CASSSAVGFMNTEAFF.

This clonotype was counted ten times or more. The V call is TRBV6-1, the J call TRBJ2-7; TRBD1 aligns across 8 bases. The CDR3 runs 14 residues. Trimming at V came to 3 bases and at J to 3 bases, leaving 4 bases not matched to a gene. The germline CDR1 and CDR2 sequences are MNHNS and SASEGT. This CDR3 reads CASSDGQGLYEQYF. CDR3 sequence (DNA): TGTGCCAGCAGTGACGGACAGGGACTCTACGAGCAGTACTTC.

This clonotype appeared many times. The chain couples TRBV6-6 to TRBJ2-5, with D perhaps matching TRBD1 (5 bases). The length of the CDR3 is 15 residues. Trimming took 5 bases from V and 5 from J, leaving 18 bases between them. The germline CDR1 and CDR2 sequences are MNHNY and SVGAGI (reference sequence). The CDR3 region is CASSADRPSWETQYF. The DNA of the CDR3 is TGTGCCAGCAGTGCCGACAGACCCTCCTGGGAGACCCAGTACTTC.

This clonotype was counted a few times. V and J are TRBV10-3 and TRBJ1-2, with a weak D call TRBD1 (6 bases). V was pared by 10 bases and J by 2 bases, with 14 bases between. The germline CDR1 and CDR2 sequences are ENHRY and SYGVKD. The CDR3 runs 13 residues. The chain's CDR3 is CATSQGANYGYTF. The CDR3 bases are TGTGCCACCTCACAGGGCGCGAACTATGGCTACACCTTC.

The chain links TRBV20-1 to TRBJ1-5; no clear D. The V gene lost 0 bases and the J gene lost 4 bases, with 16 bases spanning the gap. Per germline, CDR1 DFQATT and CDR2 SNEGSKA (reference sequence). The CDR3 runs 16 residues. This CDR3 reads CSARDSMRAENQPQHF. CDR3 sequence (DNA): TGCAGTGCTAGAGATTCCATGAGGGCAGAGAATCAGCCCCAGCATTTT.

The CDR3: CASSLDRVEAFF. The CDR3 DNA sequence: TGTGCCAGCAGCCTGGACAGGGTTGAAGCTTTCTTT. The chain uses TRBV7-2 and TRBJ1-1, with TRBD1 identical over 8 bases. Germline V gene sequence: CDR1 SGHTA, CDR2 FQGNSA. The CDR3 spans 12 residues. With 5 bases clipped from V and 7 bases from J, the junction kept 3 bases outside the gene matches.

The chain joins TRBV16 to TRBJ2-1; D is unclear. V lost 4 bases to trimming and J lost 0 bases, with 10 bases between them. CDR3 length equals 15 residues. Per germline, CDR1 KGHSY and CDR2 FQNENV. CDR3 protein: CASSLAPSSYNEQFF. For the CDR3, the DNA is TGTGCCAGCAGCCTAGCCCCAAGCTCCTACAATGAGCAGTTCTTC.

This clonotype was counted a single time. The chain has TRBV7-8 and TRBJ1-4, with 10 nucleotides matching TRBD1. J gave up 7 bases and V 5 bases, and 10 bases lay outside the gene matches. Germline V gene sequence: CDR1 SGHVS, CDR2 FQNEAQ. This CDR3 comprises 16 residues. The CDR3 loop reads CASSPRTGGTPEKLFF. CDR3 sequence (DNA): TGTGCCAGCAGCCCCCGGACAGGGGGTACCCCTGAAAAACTGTTTTTT.

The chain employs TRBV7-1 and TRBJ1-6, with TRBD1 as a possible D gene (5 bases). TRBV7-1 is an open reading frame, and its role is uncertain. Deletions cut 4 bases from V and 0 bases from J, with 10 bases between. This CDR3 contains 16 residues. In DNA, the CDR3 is TGTGCCAGCAGCTGGGACGGGAGCTCCTATAATTCACCCCTCCACTTT. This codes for CASSWDGSSYNSPLHF.

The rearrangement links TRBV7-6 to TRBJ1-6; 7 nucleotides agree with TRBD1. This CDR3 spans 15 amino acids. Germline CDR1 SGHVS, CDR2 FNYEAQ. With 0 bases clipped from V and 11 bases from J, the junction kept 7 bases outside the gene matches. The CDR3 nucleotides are TGTGCCAGCAGCTTAGCGGAAGGGGGCGAAACACCCCTCCACTTT. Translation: CASSLAEGGETPLHF.

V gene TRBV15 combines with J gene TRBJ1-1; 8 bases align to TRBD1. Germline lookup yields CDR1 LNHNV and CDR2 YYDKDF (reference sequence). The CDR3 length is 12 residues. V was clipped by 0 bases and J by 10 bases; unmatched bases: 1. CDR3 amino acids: CATSRDRGLAFF. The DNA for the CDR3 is TGTGCCACCAGCAGAGACAGGGGGCTAGCTTTCTTT.

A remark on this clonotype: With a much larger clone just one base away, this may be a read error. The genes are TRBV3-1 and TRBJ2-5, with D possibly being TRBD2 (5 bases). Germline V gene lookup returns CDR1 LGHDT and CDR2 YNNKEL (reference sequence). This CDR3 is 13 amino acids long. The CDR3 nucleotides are TGTGCCAGCAGCCGCGGGCTCCAAGAGACCCGGTACTTC. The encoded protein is CASSRGLQETRYF.

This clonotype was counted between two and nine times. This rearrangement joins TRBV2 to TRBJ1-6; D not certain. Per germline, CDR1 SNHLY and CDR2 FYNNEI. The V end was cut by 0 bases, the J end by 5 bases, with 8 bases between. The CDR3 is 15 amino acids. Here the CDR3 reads CASSEAPRDNSPLHF. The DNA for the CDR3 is TGTGCCAGCAGTGAAGCCCCGCGGGATAATTCACCCCTCCACTTT.

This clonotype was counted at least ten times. The CDR3 spells CASSFRSAGGGTQYF. DNA of the CDR3: TGTGCCAGCAGCTTTCGGTCGGCAGGAGGGGGGACCCAGTACTTC. J is TRBJ2-5 and V is TRBV5-6; D tentatively fits TRBD1 or TRBD2 (6 bases each). V gave up 2 bases and J gave up 7 bases, with 18 bases separating them. Germline CDR1 is SGHDT and CDR2 is YYEEEE. The CDR3 extends over 15 amino acids.

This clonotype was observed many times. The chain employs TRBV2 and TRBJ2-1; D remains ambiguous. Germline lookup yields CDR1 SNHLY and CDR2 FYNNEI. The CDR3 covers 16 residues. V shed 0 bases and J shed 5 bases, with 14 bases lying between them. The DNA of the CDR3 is TGTGCCAGCAGTGAAGCGCTTCTAACCACACACAATGAGCAGTTCTTC. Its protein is CASSEALLTTHNEQFF.

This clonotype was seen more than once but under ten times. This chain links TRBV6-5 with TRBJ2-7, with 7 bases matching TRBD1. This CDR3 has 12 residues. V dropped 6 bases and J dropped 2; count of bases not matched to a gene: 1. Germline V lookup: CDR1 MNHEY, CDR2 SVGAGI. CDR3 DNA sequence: TGTGCCAGCAGACAGGGGCCCTACGAGCAGTACTTC. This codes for CASRQGPYEQYF.

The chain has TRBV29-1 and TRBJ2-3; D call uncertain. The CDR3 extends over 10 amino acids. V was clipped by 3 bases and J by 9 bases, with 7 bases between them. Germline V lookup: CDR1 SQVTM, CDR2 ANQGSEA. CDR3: CSVEQDTQYF. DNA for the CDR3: TGCAGCGTTGAGCAGGACACGCAGTATTTT.

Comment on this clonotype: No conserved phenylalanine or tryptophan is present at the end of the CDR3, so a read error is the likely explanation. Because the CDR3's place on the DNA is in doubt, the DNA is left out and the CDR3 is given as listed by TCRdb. The CDR3 spells CASSEAVA. The rearrangement uses TRBV6-1 and TRBJ2-1. Germline CDR1 reads MNHNS; CDR2 reads SASEGT. 8 amino acids form the CDR3, both terminal residues included.

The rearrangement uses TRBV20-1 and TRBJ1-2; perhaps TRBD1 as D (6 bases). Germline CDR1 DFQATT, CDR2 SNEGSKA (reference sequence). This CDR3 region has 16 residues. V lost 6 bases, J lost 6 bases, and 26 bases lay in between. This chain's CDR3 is CSAPLEGGGNGHGYTF. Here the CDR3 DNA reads TGCAGTGCCCCCTTAGAGGGGGGTGGTAATGGCCATGGCTACACCTTC.

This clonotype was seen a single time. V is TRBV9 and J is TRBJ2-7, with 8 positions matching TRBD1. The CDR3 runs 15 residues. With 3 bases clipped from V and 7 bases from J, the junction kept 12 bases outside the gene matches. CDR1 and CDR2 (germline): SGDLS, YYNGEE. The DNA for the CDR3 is TGTGCCAGCAGCGGGGCAGGGGGCCCTGGGACTGAGCAGTACTTC. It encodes CASSGAGGPGTEQYF.

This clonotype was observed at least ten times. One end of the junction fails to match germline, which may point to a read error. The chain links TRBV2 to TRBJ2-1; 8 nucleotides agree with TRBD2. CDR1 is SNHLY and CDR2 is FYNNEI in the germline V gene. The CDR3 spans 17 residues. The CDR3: CTSSERLAKSSYNEQFF. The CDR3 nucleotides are TGTACCAGCAGTGAGAGACTAGCGAAAAGCTCCTACAATGAGCAGTTCTTC.

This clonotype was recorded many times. Written as DNA, the CDR3 is TGTGCCAGCAGCGAGACTAGCGGGACGCACACCGGGGAGCTGTTTTTT. Its protein product is CASSETSGTHTGELFF. The rearrangement links TRBV2 to TRBJ2-2; the match to TRBD2 covers 11 bases. The CDR3 consists of 16 residues. V was clipped by 6 bases and J by 3 bases; unmatched bases: 6. The germline CDR1 and CDR2 sequences are SNHLY and FYNNEI.

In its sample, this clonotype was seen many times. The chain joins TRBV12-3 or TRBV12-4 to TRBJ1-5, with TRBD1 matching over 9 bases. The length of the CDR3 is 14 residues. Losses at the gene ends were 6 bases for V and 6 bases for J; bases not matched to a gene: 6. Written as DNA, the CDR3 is TGTGCCAGCAGCTATACAGGGGGCGGTCAGCCCCAGCATTTT. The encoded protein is CASSYTGGGQPQHF.